The T cell receptor beta chain described here comes from a study of T cell responses to AZD1222 COVID-19 vaccine. Clones were read by immunoSEQ multiplex PCR, and TCRdb kept only the in-frame ones, dropping some. Counted here are 130,000 to 150,000 clones, more than 85% occurring once; the ten biggest clones make up approximately 12%. Per the germline V gene, CDR1 is SGHTA and CDR2 is FQGNSA. With 1 base removed from V and 3 bases from J, the gap between germline ends came to 14 bases. The CDR3 runs to 16 residues. The chain couples TRBV7-2 to TRBJ2-3; D may be TRBD2 (6 bases). The starting material was peripheral blood, obtained after recovery from COVID-19. The source is an adult who had recovered from COVID-19. The CDR3 nucleotides are TGTGCCAGCAGCTTAGGGGTGGTCGGGAGAACAGATACGCAGTATTTT. Protein: CASSLGVVGRTDTQYF.